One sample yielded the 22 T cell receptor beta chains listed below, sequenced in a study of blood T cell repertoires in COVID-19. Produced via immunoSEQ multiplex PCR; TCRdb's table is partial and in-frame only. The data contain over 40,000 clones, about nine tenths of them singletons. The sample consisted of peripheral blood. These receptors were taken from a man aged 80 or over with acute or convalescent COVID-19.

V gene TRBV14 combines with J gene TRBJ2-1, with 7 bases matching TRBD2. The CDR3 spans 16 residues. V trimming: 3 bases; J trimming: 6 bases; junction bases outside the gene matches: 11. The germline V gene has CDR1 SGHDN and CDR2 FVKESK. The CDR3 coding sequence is TGTGCCAGCAGCCATCATGGGGCGGGGGTATTCAATGAGCAGTTCTTC. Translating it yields CASSHHGAGVFNEQFF.

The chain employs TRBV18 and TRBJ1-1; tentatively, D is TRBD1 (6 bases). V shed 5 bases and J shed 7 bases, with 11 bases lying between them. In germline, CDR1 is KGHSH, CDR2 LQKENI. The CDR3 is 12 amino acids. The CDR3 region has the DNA TGTGCCAGCTCAATTCACAGGGATGAAGCTTTCTTT. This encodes CASSIHRDEAFF.

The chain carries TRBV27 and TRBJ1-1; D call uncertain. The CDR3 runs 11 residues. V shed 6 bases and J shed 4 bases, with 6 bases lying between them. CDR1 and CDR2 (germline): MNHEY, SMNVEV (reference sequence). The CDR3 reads CASSSRTEAFF. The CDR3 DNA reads TGTGCCAGCAGCTCCCGCACTGAAGCTTTCTTT.

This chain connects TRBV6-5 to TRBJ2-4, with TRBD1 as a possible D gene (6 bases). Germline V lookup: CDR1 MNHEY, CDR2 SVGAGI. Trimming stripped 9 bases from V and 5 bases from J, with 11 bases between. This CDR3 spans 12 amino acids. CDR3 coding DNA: TGTGCCAGTACAGGGTTACAAAACATTCAGTACTTC. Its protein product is CASTGLQNIQYF.

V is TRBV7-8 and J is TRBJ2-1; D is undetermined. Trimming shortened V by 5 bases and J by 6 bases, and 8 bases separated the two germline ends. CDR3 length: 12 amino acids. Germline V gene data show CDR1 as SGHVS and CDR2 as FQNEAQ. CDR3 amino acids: CASSLRGNEQFF. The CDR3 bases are TGTGCCAGCAGCCTTAGAGGCAATGAGCAGTTCTTC.

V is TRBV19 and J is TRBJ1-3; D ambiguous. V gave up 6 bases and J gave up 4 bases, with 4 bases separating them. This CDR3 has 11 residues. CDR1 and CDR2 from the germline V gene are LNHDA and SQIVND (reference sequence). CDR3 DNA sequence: TGTGCCAGTAGCGCGGGAAACACCATATATTTT. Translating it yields CASSAGNTIYF.

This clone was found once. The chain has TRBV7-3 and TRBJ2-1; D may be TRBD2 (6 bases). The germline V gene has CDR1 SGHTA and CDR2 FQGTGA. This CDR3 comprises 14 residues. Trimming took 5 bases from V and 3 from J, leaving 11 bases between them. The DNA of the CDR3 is TGTGCCAGCAGCCCAGGACTAAACTACAATGAGCAGTTCTTC. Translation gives CASSPGLNYNEQFF.

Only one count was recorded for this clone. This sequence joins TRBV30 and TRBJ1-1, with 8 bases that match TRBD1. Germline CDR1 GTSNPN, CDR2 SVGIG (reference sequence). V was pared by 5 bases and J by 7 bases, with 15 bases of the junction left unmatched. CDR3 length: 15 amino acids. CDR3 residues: CAWVAVGAGGYEAFF. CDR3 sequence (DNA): TGTGCCTGGGTGGCGGTAGGGGCAGGGGGCTATGAAGCTTTCTTT.

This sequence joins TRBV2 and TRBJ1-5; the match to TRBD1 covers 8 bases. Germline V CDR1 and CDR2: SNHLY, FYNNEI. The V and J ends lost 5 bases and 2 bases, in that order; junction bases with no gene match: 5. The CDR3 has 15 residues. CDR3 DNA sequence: TGTGCCAGCAGTATACAGGGGGAGGGCAATCAGCCCCAGCATTTT. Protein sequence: CASSIQGEGNQPQHF.

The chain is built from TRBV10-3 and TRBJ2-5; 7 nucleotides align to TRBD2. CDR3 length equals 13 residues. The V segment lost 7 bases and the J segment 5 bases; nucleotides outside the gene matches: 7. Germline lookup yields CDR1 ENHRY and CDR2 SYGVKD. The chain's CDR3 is CAIKRRGSETQYF. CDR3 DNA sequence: TGTGCCATCAAGAGGCGGGGGTCCGAGACCCAGTACTTC.

In DNA form, the CDR3 reads TGTGCCAGCATTAGACTAGCTACGAGGGAGACCCAGTACTTC. Protein sequence: CASIRLATRETQYF. The J gene is TRBJ2-5, the V gene TRBV6-5; 7 nucleotides agree with TRBD2. The CDR3 contains 14 residues. The ends lost 7 bases at V and 5 bases at J; junction bases unmatched: 10. Germline V gene sequence: CDR1 MNHEY, CDR2 SVGAGI.

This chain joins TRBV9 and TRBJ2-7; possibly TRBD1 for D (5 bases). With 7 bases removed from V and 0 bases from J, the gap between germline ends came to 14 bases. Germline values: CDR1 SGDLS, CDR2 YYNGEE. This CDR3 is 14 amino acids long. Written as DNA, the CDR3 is TGTGCCAGCTCGCCCCAAGGGGTCTCCTACGAGCAGTACTTC. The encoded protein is CASSPQGVSYEQYF.

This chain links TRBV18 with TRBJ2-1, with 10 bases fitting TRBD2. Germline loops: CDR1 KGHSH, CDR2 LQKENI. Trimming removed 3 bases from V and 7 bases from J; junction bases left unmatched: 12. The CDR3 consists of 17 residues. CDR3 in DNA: TGTGCCAGCTCACCTCGAGATAGCGGGGGGCCGGGAAATGAGCAGTTCTTC. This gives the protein CASSPRDSGGPGNEQFF.

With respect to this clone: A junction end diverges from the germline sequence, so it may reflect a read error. DNA of the CDR3: TGTGCCAGCAGCCAGGGAGTGAACTCTGAAGCTTTCTTT. Amino acids: CASSQGVNSEAFF. The chain carries TRBV4-2 and TRBJ1-1; D ambiguous. This CDR3 region has 13 residues. Germline V gene sequence: CDR1 LGHNA, CDR2 YNFKEQ.

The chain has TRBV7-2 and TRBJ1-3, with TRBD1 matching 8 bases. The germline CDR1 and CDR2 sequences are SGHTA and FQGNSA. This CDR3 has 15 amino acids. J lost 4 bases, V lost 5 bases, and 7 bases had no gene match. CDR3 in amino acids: CASSVTGVSGNTIYF. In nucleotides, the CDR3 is TGTGCCAGCAGCGTGACAGGGGTGTCCGGAAACACCATATATTTT.

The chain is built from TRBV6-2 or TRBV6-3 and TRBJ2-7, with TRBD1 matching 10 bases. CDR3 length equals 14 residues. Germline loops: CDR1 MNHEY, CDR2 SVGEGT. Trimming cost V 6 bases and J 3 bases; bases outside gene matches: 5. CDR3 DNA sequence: TGTGCCAGCAGCCGTCGGGACAGGGGCTACGAGCAGTACTTC. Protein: CASSRRDRGYEQYF.

The CDR3 loop reads CASSLVAGMDQPQHF. The CDR3 DNA reads TGCGCCAGCAGCTTGGTTGCAGGGATGGATCAGCCCCAGCATTTT. The J gene is TRBJ1-5, the V gene TRBV5-1; D possibly corresponds to TRBD1 (5 bases). Germline V gene data show CDR1 as SGHRS and CDR2 as YFSETQ. The CDR3 contains 15 residues. The ends were cut back, 0 bases at V and 5 bases at J, with 12 bases in the middle.

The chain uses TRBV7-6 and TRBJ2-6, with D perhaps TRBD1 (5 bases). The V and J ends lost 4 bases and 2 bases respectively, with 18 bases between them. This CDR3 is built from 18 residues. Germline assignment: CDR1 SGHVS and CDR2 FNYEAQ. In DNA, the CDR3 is TGTGCCAGCAGCTCTACGCCAAGGGGTTCCCCTGGGGCCAACGTCCTGACTTTC. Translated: CASSSTPRGSPGANVLTF. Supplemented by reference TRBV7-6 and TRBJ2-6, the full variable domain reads GAGVSQSPRYKVTKRGQDVALRCDPISGHVSLYWYRQALGQGPEFLTYFNYEAQQDKSGLPNDRFSAERPEGSISTLTIQRTEQRDSAMYRCASSSTPRGSPGANVLTFGAGSRLTVL.

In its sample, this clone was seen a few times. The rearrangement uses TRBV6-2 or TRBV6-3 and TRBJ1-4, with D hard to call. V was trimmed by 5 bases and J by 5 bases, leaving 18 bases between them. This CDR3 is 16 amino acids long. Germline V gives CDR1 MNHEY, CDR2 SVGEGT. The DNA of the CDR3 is TGTGCCAGCAGTAGGTTGGGCCGCCGCTCAAATGAAAAACTGTTTTTT. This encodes CASSRLGRRSNEKLFF.

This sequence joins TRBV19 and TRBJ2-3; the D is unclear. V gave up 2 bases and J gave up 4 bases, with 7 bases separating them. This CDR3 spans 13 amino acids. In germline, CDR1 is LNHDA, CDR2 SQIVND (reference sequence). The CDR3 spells CASSIKTADTQYF. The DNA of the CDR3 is TGTGCCAGTAGTATAAAAACGGCAGATACGCAGTATTTT. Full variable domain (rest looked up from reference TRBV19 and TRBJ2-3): DGGITQSPKYLFRKEGQNVTLSCEQNLNHDAMYWYRQDPGQGLRLIYYSQIVNDFQKGDIAEGYSVSREKKESFPLTVTSAQKNPTAFYLCASSIKTADTQYFGPGTRLTVL.

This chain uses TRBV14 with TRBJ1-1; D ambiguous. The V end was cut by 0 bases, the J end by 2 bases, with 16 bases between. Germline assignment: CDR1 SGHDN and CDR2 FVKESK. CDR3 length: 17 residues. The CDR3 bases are TGTGCCAGCAGCCAAGATCTGTTCAGTTCAGGAAACACTGAAGCTTTCTTT. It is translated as CASSQDLFSSGNTEAFF.

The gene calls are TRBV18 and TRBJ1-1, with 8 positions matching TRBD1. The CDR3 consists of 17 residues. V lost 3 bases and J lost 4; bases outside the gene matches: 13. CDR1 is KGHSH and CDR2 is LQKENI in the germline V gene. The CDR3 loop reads CASSPPGQAPKSTEAFF. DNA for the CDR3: TGTGCCAGCTCACCCCCGGGACAGGCTCCCAAAAGCACTGAAGCTTTCTTT. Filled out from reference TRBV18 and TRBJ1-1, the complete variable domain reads NAGVMQNPRHLVRRRGQEARLRCSPMKGHSHVYWYRQLPEEGLKFMVYLQKENIIDESGMPKERFSAEFPKEGPSILRIQQVVRGDSAAYFCASSPPGQAPKSTEAFFGQGTRLTVV.